This T cell receptor beta chain was documented in a study of cytomegalovirus exposure and HLA in healthy donors. Findings and limits, study-wide: Links to common viral pathogens appeared, in a later analysis, for several of the most significant clusters.

The CDR3 is made up of 13 amino acids. Trimming left V 3 bases short and J 3 bases short, with 6 bases between. Germline-derived CDR1 and CDR2 are MDHEN and SYDVKM. In the case of this clone: The antigen remains unidentified.

PCR used 60 Vbeta primers and 13 Jbeta primers. Assay used: immunoSEQ multiplex PCR; TCRdb lists only in-frame clones, some missing. The table shows around 150,000 clones, with just under 85% occurring only once. The source of this sequence is a man aged 30 to 45 in good health and CMV-seropositive. The rearrangement uses TRBV28 and TRBJ1-5, with D perhaps TRBD1 (5 bases). The specimen sequenced was PBMCs. The CDR3 here is CASSLTANQPQHF. The CDR3 coding sequence is TGTGCCAGCAGTTTGACAGCCAATCAGCCCCAGCATTTT.